The 30 T cell receptor beta chains below all came from one sample that was sequenced in a study of vaccination and CD4 T cells after COVID-19 (dated 2022 in TCRdb). Preparation of the library involved PCR. Sequenced using an Illumina iSeq 100. TCR sequencing of DNA from cultured CD4+ T cells used the Oncomine TCR Beta short-read assay at the Johns Hopkins FTIC core. TCRdb's own reprocessing of the public reads used fastp at Q25 and MiXCR and kept productive beta chains. Each CDR3 protein gets just one entry, which takes the most common genes and DNA from the rows behind it. Across this sample there are about 9,700 distinct CDR3 sequences, with about half seen only once. In total, the top ten clones hold just over 20% of the sample. What the treatment or condition label conveys for this sample: approximately 9-day PBMC culture with coronavirus spike peptide pools or control peptides (ViraFEST assay).

The antigens of these receptors remain unknown. The sample was CD4+ T cells from blood, cultured in vitro. These receptors were collected from a human donor who had recovered from COVID-19.

J is TRBJ1-2 and V is TRBV7-9, with D unresolved. Per the germline V gene, CDR1 is SEHNR and CDR2 is FQNEAQ (reference sequence). This CDR3 has 14 amino acids. V lost 1 base, J lost 2 bases, and 8 bases lay in between. The CDR3 region is CASSLGDLNYGYTF. The CDR3 nucleotides are TGTGCCAGCAGCTTAGGCGACCTCAACTATGGCTACACCTTC.

V gene TRBV11-1 combines with J gene TRBJ2-3, with TRBD2 matching over 7 bases. Germline CDR1 SGHAT, CDR2 FQDESV (reference sequence). There are 15 residues in the CDR3. V gave up 3 bases and J gave up 3 bases; unmatched junction bases: 6. This CDR3 reads CASSFMRGLTDTQYF. As DNA, the CDR3 is TGTGCCAGCAGCTTTATGCGGGGGTTAACAGATACGCAGTATTTT.

The chain has TRBV7-6 and TRBJ2-1, with 11 nucleotides matching TRBD2. This CDR3 has 16 residues. Germline loops: CDR1 SGHVS, CDR2 FNYEAQ. V dropped 4 bases and J dropped 3; count of bases not matched to a gene: 5. The CDR3 here is CASSSRLAGIYNEQFF. In DNA, the CDR3 is TGTGCCAGCAGCTCCAGACTAGCGGGGATCTACAATGAGCAGTTCTTC.

This chain connects TRBV4-3 to TRBJ2-1, with D hard to call. Germline V gene sequence: CDR1 LGHNA, CDR2 YSLEER. V gave up 0 bases and J gave up 6 bases, with 9 bases separating them. The CDR3 is 14 amino acids. The CDR3 bases are TGCGCCAGCAGCCAAGATGTGGGTGGCAATGAGCAGTTCTTC. Protein: CASSQDVGGNEQFF.

The genes are TRBV27 and TRBJ1-1, with TRBD1 matching 8 bases. V dropped 5 bases and J dropped 4; count of bases not matched to a gene: 9. This CDR3 spans 15 amino acids. CDR1 is MNHEY, CDR2 SMNVEV, per germline (reference sequence). Written as DNA, the CDR3 is TGTGCCAGCAGTGCCTACAGGGGGGTAGGCACTGAAGCTTTCTTT. This sequence encodes CASSAYRGVGTEAFF.

The rearrangement links TRBV9 to TRBJ1-1; no clear D gene. The V gene's germline CDR1 is SGDLS and CDR2 YYNGEE. With 0 bases removed from V and 1 base from J, the gap between germline ends came to 4 bases. The CDR3 runs to 13 residues. CDR3 sequence (DNA): TGTGCCAGCAGCGTAGGGCCGAACACTGAAGCTTTCTTT. This encodes CASSVGPNTEAFF.

The sample holds a few counts of this clonotype. The V call is TRBV12-3 or TRBV12-4, the J call TRBJ1-1; 9 positions match TRBD1. The V segment lost 5 bases and the J segment 1 base; nucleotides outside the gene matches: 5. CDR3 length equals 15 residues. The CDR3 loop is CASSPLQGANTEAFF. CDR3 bases: TGTGCCAGCAGTCCACTACAGGGGGCGAACACTGAAGCTTTCTTT.

The V and J genes are TRBV19 and TRBJ2-1, with 7 bases fitting TRBD2. CDR3 size: 13 residues. V gave up 5 bases and J gave up 9 bases; unmatched junction bases: 7. CDR1 and CDR2 (germline): LNHDA, SQIVND (reference sequence). As DNA, the CDR3 is TGTGCCAGTAGTGGACTAGGAATAGGTGAGCAGTTCTTC. This sequence encodes CASSGLGIGEQFF.

The rearrangement joins TRBV7-2 to TRBJ1-2, with D possibly being TRBD1 (5 bases). The germline V and J ends were trimmed by 5 bases and 3 bases, with 13 bases remaining between them. From germline, CDR1 is SGHTA and CDR2 FQGNSA. The CDR3 has 14 residues. The CDR3 bases are TGTGCCAGCAGCCCATTCGACAGTGACTATGGCTACACCTTC. The encoded protein is CASSPFDSDYGYTF.

The chain uses TRBV29-1 and TRBJ2-1; 8 nucleotides line up with TRBD2. Trimming removed 3 bases from V and 15 bases from J; junction bases left unmatched: 16. The CDR3 is 14 residues long. In germline, CDR1 is SQVTM, CDR2 ANQGSEA. CDR3 amino acids: CSVEVVAGPLRLFF. CDR3 in DNA: TGCAGCGTTGAGGTGGTAGCGGGGCCCCTCAGACTGTTCTTC.

The chain recombines TRBV5-4 with TRBJ2-1, with D possibly being TRBD2 (5 bases). CDR3 size: 14 residues. Trimming left V 4 bases short and J 6 bases short, with 14 bases between. Per germline, CDR1 SGHNT and CDR2 YYREEE (reference sequence). The CDR3 sequence is CASSLLEAVNEQFF. In DNA form, the CDR3 reads TGTGCCAGCAGCCTACTAGAAGCTGTCAATGAGCAGTTCTTC.

Points on this clonotype: Germline and junction disagree at one end, which may indicate a read error. V usage is TRBV7-7 and J usage is TRBJ2-1; 13 nucleotides match TRBD2. CDR1 and CDR2 (germline): SSHAT, FNYEAQ (reference sequence). The CDR3 extends over 15 amino acids. This CDR3 reads CASSSGLAGSDEQFF. In DNA form, the CDR3 reads TGTGCTAGCAGCTCGGGACTAGCGGGGAGCGATGAGCAGTTCTTC.

The V call is TRBV27, the J call TRBJ1-2; D may be TRBD1 (5 bases). Trimming stripped 5 bases from V and 4 bases from J, with 14 bases between. The CDR3 totals 14 residues. Germline CDR1 reads MNHEY; CDR2 reads SMNVEV (reference sequence). As DNA, the CDR3 is TGTGCCAGCAGTCCATTACAGACAGTCTATGGCTACACCTTC. Translating gives CASSPLQTVYGYTF.

This clonotype has just a few counts. V gene TRBV7-8 combines with J gene TRBJ1-1, with 8 bases matching TRBD1. CDR1 is SGHVS, CDR2 FQNEAQ, per germline. CDR3 length: 11 amino acids. V gave up 7 bases and J gave up 10 bases; unmatched junction bases: 5. The CDR3: CASNQQGVAFF. In DNA form, the CDR3 reads TGTGCCAGCAACCAACAGGGGGTAGCTTTCTTT. Combining the CDR3 with reference TRBV7-8 and TRBJ1-1 gives the whole variable domain GAGVSQSPRYKVAKRGQDVALRCDPISGHVSLFWYQQALGQGPEFLTYFQNEAQLDKSGLPSDRFFAERPEGSVSTLKIQRTQQEDSAVYLCASNQQGVAFFGQGTRLTVV.

This clonotype was found a few times. The chain couples TRBV12-3 or TRBV12-4 to TRBJ1-5, with TRBD1 matching over 8 bases. J gave up 5 bases and V 6 bases, and 3 bases lay outside the gene matches. This CDR3 region has 13 residues. This chain's CDR3 is CASSLTGDQPQHF. DNA of the CDR3: TGTGCCAGCAGCCTGACAGGGGATCAGCCCCAGCATTTT.

CDR3 loop: CASTLILGSPLHF. CDR3 nucleotide sequence: TGTGCCAGCACTCTTATCCTGGGGTCACCCCTCCACTTT. The V gene is TRBV6-1, the J gene TRBJ1-6, with D hard to call. V was cut by 7 bases and J by 10 bases, with 14 bases left in between. Germline V gives CDR1 MNHNS, CDR2 SASEGT. This CDR3 is built from 13 residues.

V is TRBV5-1 and J is TRBJ2-1, with 9 bases fitting TRBD2. V lost 2 bases and J lost 2; bases outside the gene matches: 5. CDR1 SGHRS and CDR2 YFSETQ come from the germline V gene. This CDR3 is 16 amino acids long. In DNA form, the CDR3 reads TGCGCCAGCAGCTTTTTAAGCGGGGGGACCTACAATGAGCAGTTCTTC. Protein sequence: CASSFLSGGTYNEQFF.

This chain uses TRBV6-1 with TRBJ1-1, with 9 bases that match TRBD1. Germline V CDR1 and CDR2: MNHNS, SASEGT. After removal of 6 bases from V and 10 bases from J, the junction contained 9 bases not matched to a gene. The CDR3 length is 13 residues. This chain's CDR3 is CASRTTGGSGAFF. CDR3 sequence (DNA): TGTGCCAGCAGAACGACAGGGGGGTCAGGAGCTTTCTTT.

The chain couples TRBV2 to TRBJ2-3, with D hard to call. The CDR3 has 14 amino acids. The germline V gene has CDR1 SNHLY and CDR2 FYNNEI. Trimming took 3 bases from V and 0 from J, leaving 7 bases between them. The CDR3 spells CASSDGRSTDTQYF. DNA for the CDR3: TGTGCCAGCAGTGACGGTCGGAGCACAGATACGCAGTATTTT.

This clonotype has just a few counts. The chain links TRBV5-4 to TRBJ1-2; 9 bases are shared with TRBD1. The CDR3 is 15 residues long. CDR1 is SGHNT and CDR2 is YYREEE in the germline V gene (reference sequence). With V trimmed by 2 bases and J by 7 bases, 9 bases remained unmatched. CDR3 in amino acids: CASSFPTGQGPGYTF. CDR3 sequence (DNA): TGTGCCAGCAGCTTCCCGACGGGACAGGGTCCTGGCTACACCTTC.

The V gene is TRBV2, the J gene TRBJ2-3, with 8 bases that match TRBD1. After removal of 10 bases from V and 2 bases from J, the junction contained 14 bases not matched to a gene. CDR1 is SNHLY and CDR2 is FYNNEI in the germline V gene. The CDR3 extends over 16 amino acids. The CDR3 DNA reads TGTGCCACACGGACAGGGCGCGCGGCGAACACAGATACGCAGTATTTT. This gives the protein CATRTGRAANTDTQYF.

With respect to this clonotype: At one end the junction does not follow the germline gene, possibly because of a read error. The V and J genes are TRBV27 and TRBJ1-5; D is ambiguous. The germline V gene has CDR1 MNHEY and CDR2 SMNVEV (reference sequence). CDR3 length equals 15 residues. CDR3 amino acids: CTSSLGLYSNQPQHF. Written as DNA, the CDR3 is TGCACCAGCAGTTTAGGACTTTATAGCAATCAGCCCCAGCATTTT.

This clonotype was seen more than once but under ten times. V usage is TRBV7-9 and J usage is TRBJ2-2; no clear D. From germline, CDR1 is SEHNR and CDR2 FQNEAQ (reference sequence). CDR3 size: 14 residues. V was clipped by 1 base and J by 9 bases, with 12 bases between them. DNA for the CDR3: TGTGCCAGCAGCTTAGACGGGTCCCTCCGGGAGCTGTTTTTT. Its translation: CASSLDGSLRELFF.

The gene calls are TRBV5-1 and TRBJ1-2; TRBD1 matches 9 bases. The trim removed 3 bases at V and 1 base at J, leaving 4 bases unmatched. The germline V gene has CDR1 SGHRS and CDR2 YFSETQ. The CDR3 covers 15 residues. The CDR3 loop is CASSSGTGINYGYTF. As DNA, the CDR3 is TGCGCCAGCAGCTCCGGGACAGGGATTAACTATGGCTACACCTTC.

The CDR3 region has the DNA TGTGCCAGCAGTTTATACGGGACAGGGGGCGTCGATGAGCAGTTCTTC. It is translated as CASSLYGTGGVDEQFF. This chain connects TRBV28 to TRBJ2-1; TRBD1 matches 12 bases. Germline CDR1 is MDHEN and CDR2 is SYDVKM. This CDR3 is 16 amino acids long. Germline trimming cut 1 base from V and 8 bases from J; bases unmatched to any gene: 6. Full variable domain (missing parts from reference TRBV28 and TRBJ2-1): DVKVTQSSRYLVKRTGEKVFLECVQDMDHENMFWYRQDPGLGLRLIYFSYDVKMKEKGDIPEGYSVSREKKERFSLILESASTNQTSMYLCASSLYGTGGVDEQFFGPGTRLTVL.

This clonotype was observed a handful of times. The chain recombines TRBV6-1 with TRBJ1-5, with D uncertain. V lost 8 bases, J lost 0 bases, and 11 bases lay in between. Germline values: CDR1 MNHNS, CDR2 SASEGT. This CDR3 comprises 14 residues. The CDR3 protein is CASAKLDSNQPQHF. The CDR3 bases are TGTGCCAGCGCGAAGTTGGATAGCAATCAGCCCCAGCATTTT.

The chain employs TRBV12-3 or TRBV12-4 and TRBJ2-1; 7 bases align to TRBD1. V lost 3 bases and J lost 7; bases outside the gene matches: 18. The length of the CDR3 is 18 residues. The CDR3 DNA is TGTGCCAGCAGTTTGCCCAGCGACTTAAGGGGGCTAAGAAATGAGCAGTTCTTC. Translated, it gives CASSLPSDLRGLRNEQFF.

The V gene is TRBV19, the J gene TRBJ2-5; D possibly corresponds to TRBD2 (5 bases). V lost 1 base, J lost 9 bases, and 18 bases lay in between. Per germline, CDR1 LNHDA and CDR2 SQIVND (reference sequence). The CDR3 covers 15 residues. CDR3 sequence reads: CASSIGGLANGAQYF. The CDR3 DNA sequence: TGTGCCAGTAGTATAGGCGGGTTGGCCAATGGGGCCCAGTACTTC.

This clonotype was observed a few times. The rearrangement joins TRBV10-3 to TRBJ1-1, with D possibly being TRBD1 (6 bases). Germline assignment: CDR1 ENHRY and CDR2 SYGVKD. V was clipped by 3 bases and J by 6 bases, with 20 bases between them. The CDR3 has 16 residues. As DNA, the CDR3 is TGTGCCATCAGTGACTGGGGGGCAGGGGCCGACGCTGAAGCTTTCTTT. Protein: CAISDWGAGADAEAFF.

This clonotype has a handful of counts. The gene calls are TRBV19 and TRBJ2-3, with 9 bases identical to TRBD2. The CDR3 length is 16 residues. J lost 1 base, V lost 6 bases, and 8 bases had no gene match. The germline gives CDR1 LNHDA, CDR2 SQIVND (reference sequence). CDR3 nucleotide sequence: TGTGCCAGTAGCCGATTAGCGGGAGAGGGCACAGATACGCAGTATTTT. Its protein is CASSRLAGEGTDTQYF.